These 17 T cell receptor beta chains were sequenced from one sample in a study of graft-versus-host responses after intestinal transplantation. Processed graft tissue released its intraepithelial and lamina propria lymphocytes. Clones were sequenced by immunoSEQ multiplex PCR, and TCRdb holds only the in-frame ones, with some missing. This table holds tens of thousands of clones, about nine tenths found once. Specimen: ileum tissue, collected approximately 210 days after intestinal transplant. These receptor sequences come from a human patient who received an intestinal transplant, so some T cells may come from the graft donor.

The V and J genes are TRBV28 and TRBJ2-3; 16 bases fit TRBD2. Germline CDR1 reads MDHEN; CDR2 reads SYDVKM. J gave up 5 bases and V 5 bases, and 10 bases lay outside the gene matches. This CDR3 contains 18 residues. CDR3 coding DNA: TGTGCCAGCAGTCCCGCGGGACTAGCGGGAGGGGTAATAGATACGCAGTATTTT. Protein: CASSPAGLAGGVIDTQYF.

This sequence joins TRBV6-1 and TRBJ2-3; D perhaps matches TRBD1 (5 bases). This CDR3 region has 15 residues. Trimming stripped 3 bases from V and 5 bases from J, with 15 bases between. The germline V gene encodes CDR1 MNHNS and CDR2 SASEGT. CDR3: CASSERFAGKDTQYF. The CDR3 DNA follows: TGTGCCAGCAGTGAGCGCTTTGCAGGGAAAGATACGCAGTATTTT.

The gene calls are TRBV2 and TRBJ1-1; possibly TRBD1 for D (5 bases). CDR1 is SNHLY, CDR2 FYNNEI, per germline. V lost 4 bases and J 4 bases, leaving 16 bases between the germline ends. This CDR3 is 15 amino acids long. This CDR3 reads CASSGDRFRSTEAFF. The CDR3 region has the DNA TGTGCCAGCAGTGGGGACCGGTTCCGTAGCACTGAAGCTTTCTTT.

The genes are TRBV4-1 and TRBJ2-7, with 7 positions matching TRBD2. In germline, CDR1 is MGHRA, CDR2 YSYEKL. The V and J ends lost 3 bases and 6 bases, in that order; junction bases with no gene match: 11. There are 15 residues in the CDR3. CDR3 amino acids: CASSQGGESPLEQYF. CDR3 nucleotide sequence: TGCGCCAGCAGCCAGGGGGGGGAATCCCCCCTCGAGCAGTACTTC.

The V call is TRBV28, the J call TRBJ2-1; D gene uncertain. The CDR3 is made up of 13 amino acids. Per the germline V gene, CDR1 is MDHEN and CDR2 is SYDVKM. The V gene lost 5 bases and the J gene lost 6 bases, with 11 bases spanning the gap. This CDR3 reads CASSPRPGNEQFF. CDR3 nucleotide sequence: TGTGCCAGCAGTCCCCGGCCAGGCAATGAGCAGTTCTTC.

This CDR3 reads CASSLSLNWGQGKRGEQYF. CDR3 bases: TGTGCCAGCAGTTTATCACTCAACTGGGGACAGGGGAAAAGAGGCGAGCAGTACTTC. The chain links TRBV27 to TRBJ2-7; 10 bases are shared with TRBD1. Germline V gene data show CDR1 as MNHEY and CDR2 as SMNVEV (reference sequence). CDR3 length: 19 amino acids. Germline trimming cut 0 bases from V and 6 bases from J; bases unmatched to any gene: 17.

The gene calls are TRBV5-1 and TRBJ2-5; 10 bases agree with TRBD2. The CDR3 totals 15 residues. V dropped 1 base and J dropped 5; count of bases not matched to a gene: 5. Per germline, CDR1 SGHRS and CDR2 YFSETQ. Here the CDR3 reads CASSLSSGSRETQYF. The CDR3 DNA is TGCGCCAGCAGCTTGTCTAGCGGGAGTCGGGAGACCCAGTACTTC. Drawing the rest from reference TRBV5-1 and TRBJ2-5, the complete variable domain is KAGVTQTPRYLIKTRGQQVTLSCSPISGHRSVSWYQQTPGQGLQFLFEYFSETQRNKGNFPGRFSGRQFSNSRSEMNVSTLELGDSALYLCASSLSSGSRETQYFGPGTRLLVL.

This clone occurred a few times. The chain couples TRBV4-1 to TRBJ1-6, with 7 bases that match TRBD1. The CDR3 is 17 amino acids. Germline trimming cut 4 bases from V and 8 bases from J; bases unmatched to any gene: 14. Germline loops: CDR1 MGHRA, CDR2 YSYEKL. In DNA form, the CDR3 reads TGCGCCAGCAGCCCCAGTCGACAGGGCCGTCTCCATTCACCCCTCCACTTT. Its protein product is CASSPSRQGRLHSPLHF.

V and J are TRBV20-1 and TRBJ2-5; TRBD2 aligns across 7 bases. V lost 3 bases and J lost 11; bases outside the gene matches: 3. Germline V lookup: CDR1 DFQATT, CDR2 SNEGSKA (reference sequence). There are 10 residues in the CDR3. As DNA, the CDR3 is TGCAGTGCTAGCCGGGAGGAGCAGTACTTC. The encoded protein is CSASREEQYF.

The rearrangement joins TRBV6-1 to TRBJ1-5; 8 nucleotides match TRBD1. V shed 4 bases and J 8 bases; nucleotides not matched to a gene: 7. Germline V gene data show CDR1 as MNHNS and CDR2 as SASEGT. The CDR3 is 14 residues long. CDR3 nucleotide sequence: TGTGCCAGCAGTGCCGGGACAGGCGAGGAGCCCCAGCATTTT. Encoded protein: CASSAGTGEEPQHF.

The chain combines TRBV18 with TRBJ1-2; a weak D match, TRBD1 (5 bases). The CDR3 contains 14 residues. Trimming shortened V by 3 bases and J by 4 bases, and 12 bases separated the two germline ends. The germline gives CDR1 KGHSH, CDR2 LQKENI. CDR3 DNA: TGTGCCAGCTCACCCCTCCGGGACGGCTATGGCTACACCTTC. It encodes CASSPLRDGYGYTF.

The V and J genes are TRBV2 and TRBJ2-1; 9 bases agree with TRBD2. Germline CDR1 and CDR2: SNHLY and FYNNEI. After removal of 8 bases from V and 1 base from J, the junction contained 6 bases not matched to a gene. The CDR3 covers 15 residues. The CDR3 nucleotides read TGTGCCAGCGGCCACCTAGCGGGATCCTACAATGAGCAGTTCTTC. It translates to CASGHLAGSYNEQFF.

This clone was recorded only once. The rearrangement joins TRBV2 to TRBJ2-1; TRBD2 matches at 8 bases. Trimming removed 5 bases from V and 0 bases from J; junction bases left unmatched: 9. The germline gives CDR1 SNHLY, CDR2 FYNNEI. This CDR3 spans 17 amino acids. CDR3 in DNA: TGTGCCAGCAGTCCGCATAGCGGGGTCCGCTCCTACAATGAGCAGTTCTTC. Translated, it gives CASSPHSGVRSYNEQFF.

The gene calls are TRBV5-8 and TRBJ1-5; TRBD1 is a possible D gene (6 bases). Germline V gives CDR1 SGHTS, CDR2 YDEGEE. The V end was cut by 5 bases, the J end by 3 bases, with 9 bases between. The length of the CDR3 is 13 residues. CDR3 amino acids: CASSTGLNQPQHF. CDR3 in DNA: TGTGCCAGCAGTACAGGGCTCAATCAGCCCCAGCATTTT.

The CDR3 is CASSRTSGGDYEQYF. The DNA of the CDR3 is TGCGCCAGCAGCCGGACTAGCGGGGGCGACTACGAGCAGTACTTC. The chain combines TRBV5-1 with TRBJ2-7; TRBD2 matches 13 bases. From germline, CDR1 is SGHRS and CDR2 YFSETQ. Germline trimming cut 4 bases from V and 3 bases from J; bases unmatched to any gene: 4. The CDR3 runs 15 residues.

The V and J genes are TRBV7-6 and TRBJ2-7; weak D call: TRBD1 (5 bases). The germline V gene has CDR1 SGHVS and CDR2 FNYEAQ. The CDR3 has 14 amino acids. V lost 4 bases, J lost 0 bases, and 10 bases lay in between. Here the CDR3 reads CASSSPDNSYEQYF. The CDR3 nucleotides read TGTGCCAGCAGCTCCCCGGACAACTCCTACGAGCAGTACTTC.

The V gene is TRBV30, the J gene TRBJ2-3; a possible D gene is TRBD2 (6 bases). V lost 7 bases to trimming and J lost 5 bases, with 22 bases between them. Germline V gives CDR1 GTSNPN, CDR2 SVGIG (reference sequence). The CDR3 consists of 15 residues. The CDR3: CASTSGSLGGDTQYF. CDR3 in DNA: TGTGCCTCCACTTCGGGCAGTCTGGGGGGAGATACGCAGTATTTT.